Presented here are 19 T cell receptor beta chains from one specimen sequenced in a study of OX40 agonist ivuxolimab in advanced cancers. TCRdb's copy holds only in-frame clones and misses some; the assay was immunoSEQ multiplex PCR. Found here are approximately 35,000 clones, 70% to 85% of them singletons; the top ten hold approximately 12%. The sequencing used CD4+ or CD8+ T cells sorted from blood, collected in a trial of the OX40 agonist ivuxolimab. The receptors here all came from an adult with an advanced solid tumor such as melanoma, head and neck, liver or kidney cancer.

This chain joins TRBV5-1 and TRBJ2-4; TRBD2 matches 12 bases. Per germline, CDR1 SGHRS and CDR2 YFSETQ. V lost 3 bases and J lost 1; bases outside the gene matches: 11. There are 19 residues in the CDR3. The DNA for the CDR3 is TGCGCCAGCAGCTCTTCTAGCGGGGGGGCCTCAGATGCCAAAAACATTCAGTACTTC. The encoded protein is CASSSSSGGASDAKNIQYF.

The chain's CDR3 is CASSQAGTLSYEQYF. DNA for the CDR3: TGCGCCAGCAGCCAAGCCGGGACTCTCTCCTACGAGCAGTACTTC. V usage is TRBV4-1 and J usage is TRBJ2-7, with TRBD2 as a possible D gene (6 bases). V was shortened by 1 base and J by 0 bases, with 10 bases between the two germline ends. The CDR3 covers 15 residues. Per germline, CDR1 MGHRA and CDR2 YSYEKL.

The chain combines TRBV11-2 with TRBJ1-2, with D uncertain. Trimming removed 4 bases from V and 8 bases from J, with 14 bases in between. Germline loops: CDR1 SGHAT, CDR2 FQNNGV. The CDR3 extends over 13 amino acids. Written as DNA, the CDR3 is TGTGCCAGCAGCTCCCGGACCCGGCGAGGCTACACCTTC. Its protein product is CASSSRTRRGYTF.

This clone was counted between two and nine times. This chain links TRBV6-1 with TRBJ1-6; D call uncertain. The CDR3 sequence is 14 residues long. CDR1 and CDR2 (germline): MNHNS, SASEGT. V shed 3 bases and J shed 10 bases, with 13 bases lying between them. CDR3 coding DNA: TGTGCCAGCAGTGAGCGAGGCCTTGACTCACCCCTCCACTTT. It codes for CASSERGLDSPLHF.

This clone was detected once. J is TRBJ2-5 and V is TRBV10-3, with TRBD2 matching 8 bases. Germline-derived CDR1 and CDR2 are ENHRY and SYGVKD. V shed 4 bases, J shed 5 bases, and the junction held 12 bases outside the gene matches. This CDR3 has 16 residues. CDR3 in amino acids: CAISGGAGAILETQYF. As DNA, the CDR3 is TGTGCCATCAGTGGGGGAGCGGGGGCTATTTTGGAGACCCAGTACTTC.

V is TRBV6-6 and J is TRBJ1-2; D remains unclear. The CDR3 covers 14 residues. Deletions cut 0 bases from V and 4 bases from J, with 9 bases between. Germline lookup yields CDR1 MNHNY and CDR2 SVGAGI (reference sequence). The CDR3 region is CASSYSSDFYGYTF. CDR3 nucleotide sequence: TGTGCCAGCAGTTACTCGTCAGACTTCTATGGCTACACCTTC.

Notes on this clone: Compared with germline, one end of the junction differs, possibly owing to a read error. Within the sample, other DNA sequences also encode this same CDR3. In DNA form, the CDR3 reads TGTGCCAGCAGTATAGTAAGCGGGTACGAGCAGTACTTC. This encodes CASSIVSGYEQYF. This chain connects TRBV19 to TRBJ2-7; maybe TRBD2 (6 bases). The CDR3 loop spans 13 amino acids. The germline V gene encodes CDR1 LNHDA and CDR2 SQIVND (reference sequence).

The V and J genes are TRBV5-1 and TRBJ2-7; D unresolved. This CDR3 comprises 14 residues. Per the germline V gene, CDR1 is SGHRS and CDR2 is YFSETQ. Trimming took off 3 bases at V and 5 bases at J, with 15 bases between the two ends. The CDR3, as DNA: TGCGCCAGCAGCTCTACCGGCAGTAAGAACGAGCAGTACTTC. Protein sequence: CASSSTGSKNEQYF. Complete variable domain (other parts from reference TRBV5-1 and TRBJ2-7): KAGVTQTPRYLIKTRGQQVTLSCSPISGHRSVSWYQQTPGQGLQFLFEYFSETQRNKGNFPGRFSGRQFSNSRSEMNVSTLELGDSALYLCASSSTGSKNEQYFGPGTRLTVT.

This clone is a singleton in its sample. The V call is TRBV6-1, the J call TRBJ2-5, with 12 positions matching TRBD2. Losses at the gene ends were 2 bases for V and 2 bases for J; bases not matched to a gene: 0. The CDR3 covers 15 residues. Germline-derived CDR1 and CDR2 are MNHNS and SASEGT. DNA for the CDR3: TGTGCCAGCAGTGAACTAGCGGGGGGGCAAGAGACCCAGTACTTC. It codes for CASSELAGGQETQYF.

This chain uses TRBV30 with TRBJ2-7; weak D call: TRBD2 (5 bases). The V gene lost 0 bases and the J gene lost 1 base, with 10 bases spanning the gap. The CDR3 totals 14 residues. Per germline, CDR1 GTSNPN and CDR2 SVGIG (reference sequence). CDR3 in DNA: TGTGCCTGGAGTGTACTGAGGGATTCCTACGAGCAGTACTTC. Its translation is CAWSVLRDSYEQYF.

The V gene is TRBV2, the J gene TRBJ1-5; D is ambiguous. V lost 3 bases, J lost 3 bases, and 12 bases lay in between. This CDR3 has 15 residues. In germline, CDR1 is SNHLY, CDR2 FYNNEI. CDR3 in amino acids: CASSDTFHFNQPQHF. Here the CDR3 DNA reads TGTGCCAGCAGTGATACTTTTCACTTCAATCAGCCCCAGCATTTT.

The chain couples TRBV29-1 to TRBJ1-1; no reliable D call. The V gene's germline CDR1 is SQVTM and CDR2 ANQGSEA. Trimming took 4 bases from V and 1 from J, leaving 7 bases between them. The CDR3 sequence is 12 residues long. The CDR3 DNA sequence: TGCAGCGTTGTCTTGGAGAACACTGAAGCTTTCTTT. Translated, it gives CSVVLENTEAFF.

The V and J genes are TRBV28 and TRBJ1-5; weak D call: TRBD1 (6 bases). The CDR3 loop spans 17 amino acids. Germline values: CDR1 MDHEN, CDR2 SYDVKM. The V end was cut by 6 bases, the J end by 0 bases, with 18 bases between. The CDR3 protein is CASREGSGALSNQPQHF. The CDR3 DNA reads as TGTGCCAGCAGGGAGGGATCAGGGGCCCTTAGCAATCAGCCCCAGCATTTT.

This chain joins TRBV6-5 and TRBJ1-1; the match to TRBD1 covers 8 bases. Losses at the gene ends were 5 bases for V and 4 bases for J; bases not matched to a gene: 6. In germline, CDR1 is MNHEY, CDR2 SVGAGI. The CDR3 is 14 residues long. CDR3 protein: CASSPNTGGTEAFF. The CDR3, as DNA: TGTGCCAGCAGTCCAAATACAGGGGGCACTGAAGCTTTCTTT.

The J gene is TRBJ2-2, the V gene TRBV7-9; D call uncertain. The CDR3 is made up of 12 amino acids. The V end was cut by 6 bases, the J end by 5 bases, with 7 bases between. Germline values: CDR1 SEHNR, CDR2 FQNEAQ (reference sequence). The CDR3 coding sequence is TGTGCCAGCAGTATCATAACCGGGGAGCTGTTTTTT. It specifies CASSIITGELFF. The complete variable domain, with remaining parts taken from reference TRBV7-9 and TRBJ2-2, reads DTGVSQNPRHKITKRGQNVTFRCDPISEHNRLYWYRQTLGQGPEFLTYFQNEAQLEKSRLLSDRFSAERPKGSFSTLEIQRTEQGDSAMYLCASSIITGELFFGEGSRLTVL.

The chain joins TRBV4-1 to TRBJ1-5; 8 bases are a match to TRBD1. The CDR3 covers 15 residues. Trimming cost V 3 bases and J 7 bases; bases outside gene matches: 8. CDR1 is MGHRA and CDR2 is YSYEKL in the germline V gene. The CDR3 reads CASSHGGQGGQPQHF. The CDR3 DNA sequence: TGCGCCAGCAGCCATGGAGGACAGGGTGGGCAGCCCCAGCATTTT.

V and J are TRBV30 and TRBJ1-3, with D possibly TRBD1 on 5 matching bases. Germline loops: CDR1 GTSNPN, CDR2 SVGIG (reference sequence). This CDR3 has 14 residues. The ends were cut back, 2 bases at V and 2 bases at J, with 10 bases in the middle. The CDR3 loop reads CAWSYGATGNTIYF. In DNA form, the CDR3 reads TGTGCCTGGAGTTATGGGGCTACTGGAAACACCATATATTTT.

The CDR3 sequence: CSVTRSSYEQYF. DNA for the CDR3: TGCAGCGTTACCAGGAGCTCCTACGAGCAGTACTTC. V usage is TRBV29-1 and J usage is TRBJ2-7; no reliable D call. The V end was cut by 5 bases, the J end by 0 bases, with 8 bases between. In germline, CDR1 is SQVTM, CDR2 ANQGSEA. The CDR3 spans 12 residues.

This chain uses TRBV5-8 with TRBJ2-5; D call uncertain. Trimming removed 2 bases from V and 5 bases from J, with 1 base in between. CDR1 SGHTS and CDR2 YDEGEE come from the germline V gene. This CDR3 has 10 amino acids. CDR3 sequence reads: CASSFETQYF. CDR3 in DNA: TGTGCCAGCAGCTTCGAGACCCAGTACTTC.